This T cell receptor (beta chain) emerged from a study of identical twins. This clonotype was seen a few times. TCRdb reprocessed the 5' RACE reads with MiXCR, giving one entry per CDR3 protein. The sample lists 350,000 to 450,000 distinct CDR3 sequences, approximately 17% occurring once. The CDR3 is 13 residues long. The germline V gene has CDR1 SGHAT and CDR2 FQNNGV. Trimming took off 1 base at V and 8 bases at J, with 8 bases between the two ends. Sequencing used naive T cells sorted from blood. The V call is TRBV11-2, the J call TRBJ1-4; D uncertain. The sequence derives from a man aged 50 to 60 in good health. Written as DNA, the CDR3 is TGTGCCAGCAGCTTAGTTTCGCAGGAAAAACTGTTTTTT. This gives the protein CASSLVSQEKLFF.